This is a list of T cell receptor beta chains from one sample in a study of cytomegalovirus exposure and HLA in healthy donors. Generated by immunoSEQ multiplex PCR, the TCRdb table keeps only in-frame clones and is missing some. The table includes fewer than 130,000 clones, approximately 80% detected once. The sequenced material came from PBMCs. These receptors were collected from a woman aged 60-75 years in good health and CMV-seropositive. CDR3s include the opening cysteine and the closing phenylalanine or tryptophan. The order of the fields is clone size, V gene, J gene, CDR3 protein. Size tells how often a clone was seen (once, few, many) or the class of an expanded clone, and some rows leave it out.

few	TRBV28	TRBJ1-5	CASSLQTENQPQHF
.	TRBV7-8	TRBJ2-1	CASSLEAVISYNEQFF
.	TRBV9	TRBJ1-2	CASSQDSAYGYTF
few	TRBV18	TRBJ2-3	CASSLSGGRDTQYF
.	TRBV5-6	TRBJ1-1	CASSLGGRGSNTEAFF
.	TRBV4-2	.	CASSQAGRDYYDEQYF
.	TRBV6-5	TRBJ1-1	CASRRQGNTEAFF
.	TRBV9	TRBJ2-1	CASSVVNNEQFF
.	TRBV6-6	TRBJ2-1	CASSYSVSYNEQFF
.	TRBV19	TRBJ1-1	CASSTRDRTEAFF
once	TRBV7-9	TRBJ2-5	CASSLTGGRGKETQYF
.	TRBV9	TRBJ1-1	CASSPGTGGYGWAAFF
few	TRBV6-4	TRBJ2-3	CASSDGGTDTDTQYF
.	TRBV19	TRBJ2-1	CASSTLINRGYNEQFF
.	TRBV7-9	TRBJ2-5	CASSLVRGGQETQYF
once	TRBV5-1	TRBJ1-1	CASSLGGAENTEAFF
.	TRBV15	TRBJ1-2	CATSREEGVYGYTF
.	TRBV7-9	TRBJ2-5	CASSLSRNRRGETQYF
.	TRBV6-5	TRBJ1-5	CASSFTGGRNQPQHF
.	TRBV27	TRBJ2-7	CASSPPNRGSYEQYF
.	TRBV5-1	TRBJ1-1	CASSLSVVDTEAFF
.	TRBV2	TRBJ1-5	CASVFTGDQPQHF
.	TRBV19	TRBJ2-6	CASCRRVSSGANVLTF
.	TRBV30	TRBJ1-3	CAWTGQFSGNTIYF
.	TRBV6-5	TRBJ2-5	CASRRTGVNQETQYF
.	TRBV16	TRBJ2-1	CASSLAYNEQFF
.	TRBV7-9	TRBJ2-3	CASSLGTSGGSTDTQYF
.	TRBV29-1	TRBJ2-5	CSVEEGGGETQYF